This T cell receptor beta chain was sequenced during a study of PD-1 blockade in classical Hodgkin lymphoma. Profiling relied on immunoSEQ multiplex PCR, and the TCRdb table lists in-frame clones only, not all of them. The sample includes 90,000 to 120,000 clones, 70% to 90% of them seen just once. To note about this clone: Its antigen is undetermined.

Study results and caveats: The CD4+ diversity rise by C4D1 was clearest in complete responders.

After autologous stem cell transplantation all patients relapsed, and prior brentuximab vedotin exposure differed between cohorts. CDR3 size: 14 residues. V lost 7 bases, J lost 0 bases, and 13 bases lay in between. From germline, CDR1 is MNHEY and CDR2 SVGAGI. The sequence was obtained from a human donor with classical Hodgkin lymphoma. The sequences come from peripheral blood mononuclear cells (PBMCs), collected before the second cycle of nivolumab. This rearrangement joins TRBV6-5 to TRBJ2-7; D gene unclear. CDR3 region: CASNPGGLSYEQYF. The CDR3 bases are TGTGCCAGCAACCCGGGCGGCCTCTCCTACGAGCAGTACTTC.